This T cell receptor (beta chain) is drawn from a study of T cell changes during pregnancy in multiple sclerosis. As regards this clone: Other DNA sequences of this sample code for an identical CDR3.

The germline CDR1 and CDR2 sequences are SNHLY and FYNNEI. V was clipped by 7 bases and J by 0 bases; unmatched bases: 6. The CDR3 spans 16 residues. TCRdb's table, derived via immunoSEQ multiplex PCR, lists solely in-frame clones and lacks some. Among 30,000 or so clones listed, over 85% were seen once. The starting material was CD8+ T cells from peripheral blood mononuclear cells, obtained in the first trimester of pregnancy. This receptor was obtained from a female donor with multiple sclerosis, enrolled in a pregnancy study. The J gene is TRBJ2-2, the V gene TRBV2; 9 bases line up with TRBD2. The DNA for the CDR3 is TGTGCCAGCATTGGACTAGCGCGAGCGAACACCGGGGAGCTGTTTTTT. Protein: CASIGLARANTGELFF.